The text below deals with one T cell receptor (beta chain). This sample stems from a study of blood T cell repertoires in COVID-19. For the study at large: T cells, B-cell-depleted T cells, or PBMCs supplied cDNA or gDNA.

Sequencing was performed with immunoSEQ multiplex PCR; in TCRdb, only in-frame clones are kept and a portion is missing. The sample comprises 250,000 or so clones, about 83% of which are singletons, and 1.5% rests with the top ten. This CDR3 contains 14 residues. Germline V gene lookup returns CDR1 SGHDT and CDR2 YYEEEE. The trim removed 0 bases at V and 8 bases at J, leaving 5 bases unmatched. The sequence was collected from a middle-aged woman who had recovered from COVID-19. The chain joins TRBV5-6 to TRBJ2-1, with 7 bases lining up with TRBD2. Sequencing used peripheral blood. DNA for the CDR3: TGTGCCAGCAGCTTGGCCGCGGGGAGGGATGAGCAGTTCTTC. This translates into CASSLAAGRDEQFF.